This TCR beta chain originates from a study of tumor and adjacent non-tumor tissue in lung cancer. Between the trimmed V and J ends, which lost 0 bases and 6 bases, there was a span of 6 bases. Germline loops: CDR1 SGHAT, CDR2 FQNNGV. This CDR3 spans 13 amino acids. Concerning this clonotype itself: The antigen is undetermined. A clone one base away is much larger, so this may be a read error.

The template was RNA from unsorted bulk tissue. Three rounds of nested PCR, following a modified ARM-PCR protocol, produced the TCRbeta library. TCRdb re-analysed the multiplex PCR reads in MiXCR, keeping a single row per CDR3 protein. In the table there are 65,000 to 90,000 distinct CDR3 sequences, roughly 80% of which are singletons. Overall study results and limits: Significantly higher TCR diversity was found in tumor than normal lung.

The TCR comes from a woman in her fifties or sixties with non-small cell lung cancer. The chain couples TRBV11-2 to TRBJ1-5; D unresolved. Sequenced input: lung tumor tissue. The CDR3 bases are TGTGCCAGCAGCTTAGATACTAGTCAGCCCCAGCATTTT. Translated: CASSLDTSQPQHF.